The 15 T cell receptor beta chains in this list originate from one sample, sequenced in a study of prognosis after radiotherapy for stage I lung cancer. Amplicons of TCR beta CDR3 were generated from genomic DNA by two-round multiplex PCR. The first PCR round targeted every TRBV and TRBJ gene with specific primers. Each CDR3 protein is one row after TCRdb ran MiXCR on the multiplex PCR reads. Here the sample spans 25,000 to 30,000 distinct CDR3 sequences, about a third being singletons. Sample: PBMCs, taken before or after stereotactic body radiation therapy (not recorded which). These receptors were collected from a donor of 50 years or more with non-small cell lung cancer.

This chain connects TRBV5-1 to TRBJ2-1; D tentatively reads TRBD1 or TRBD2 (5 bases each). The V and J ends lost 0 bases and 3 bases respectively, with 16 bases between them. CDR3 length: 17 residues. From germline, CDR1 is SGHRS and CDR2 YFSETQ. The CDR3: CASSLGQGEYYYNEQFF. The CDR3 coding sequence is TGCGCCAGCAGCTTGGGCCAAGGGGAGTACTACTACAATGAGCAGTTCTTC.

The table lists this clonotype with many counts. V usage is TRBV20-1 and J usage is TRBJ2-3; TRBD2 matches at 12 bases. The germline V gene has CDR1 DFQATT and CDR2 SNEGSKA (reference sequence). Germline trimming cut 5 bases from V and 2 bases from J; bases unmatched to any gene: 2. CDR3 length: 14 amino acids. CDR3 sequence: CSARTSGNTDTQYF. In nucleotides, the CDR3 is TGCAGTGCTCGGACTAGCGGGAACACAGATACGCAGTATTTT.

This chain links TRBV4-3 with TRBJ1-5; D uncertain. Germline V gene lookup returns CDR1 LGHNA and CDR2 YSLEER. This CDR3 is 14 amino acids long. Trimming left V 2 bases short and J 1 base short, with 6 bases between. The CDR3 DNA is TGCGCCAGCAGCCAAAATCCAAGCAATCAGCCCCAGCATTTT. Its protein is CASSQNPSNQPQHF.

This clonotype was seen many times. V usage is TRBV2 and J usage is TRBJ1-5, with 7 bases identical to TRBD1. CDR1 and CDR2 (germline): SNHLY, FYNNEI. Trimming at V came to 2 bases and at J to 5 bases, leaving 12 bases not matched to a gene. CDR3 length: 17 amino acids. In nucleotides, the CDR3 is TGTGCCAGCAGTGAATCGATGGTAGGGGGCTTATATCAGCCCCAGCATTTT. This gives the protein CASSESMVGGLYQPQHF.

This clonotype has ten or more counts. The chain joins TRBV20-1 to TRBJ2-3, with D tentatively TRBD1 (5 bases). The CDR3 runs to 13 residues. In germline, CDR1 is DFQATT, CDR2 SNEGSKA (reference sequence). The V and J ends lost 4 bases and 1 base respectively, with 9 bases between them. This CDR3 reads CSAITGGTDTQYF. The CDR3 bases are TGCAGTGCTATTACAGGAGGCACAGATACGCAGTATTTT.

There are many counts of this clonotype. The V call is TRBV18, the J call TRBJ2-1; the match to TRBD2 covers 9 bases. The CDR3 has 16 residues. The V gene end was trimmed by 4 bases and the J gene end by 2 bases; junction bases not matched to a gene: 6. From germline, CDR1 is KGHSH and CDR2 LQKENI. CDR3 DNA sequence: TGTGCCAGCTCACGGACCGGGACTAGCCCCTACAATGAGCAGTTCTTC. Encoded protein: CASSRTGTSPYNEQFF.

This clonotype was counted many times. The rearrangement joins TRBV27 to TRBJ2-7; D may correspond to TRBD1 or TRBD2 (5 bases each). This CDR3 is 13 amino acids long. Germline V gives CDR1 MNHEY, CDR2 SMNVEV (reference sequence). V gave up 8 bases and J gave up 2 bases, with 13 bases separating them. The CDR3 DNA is TGTGCCAGCGGGACGGAGACTACCTACGAGCAGTACTTC. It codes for CASGTETTYEQYF.

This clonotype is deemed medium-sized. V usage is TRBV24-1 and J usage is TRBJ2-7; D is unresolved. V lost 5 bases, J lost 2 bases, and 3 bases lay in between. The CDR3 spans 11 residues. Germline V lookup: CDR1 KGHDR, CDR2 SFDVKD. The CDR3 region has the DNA TGTGCCACCAGTGTTGCCTACGAGCAGTACTTC. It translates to CATSVAYEQYF.

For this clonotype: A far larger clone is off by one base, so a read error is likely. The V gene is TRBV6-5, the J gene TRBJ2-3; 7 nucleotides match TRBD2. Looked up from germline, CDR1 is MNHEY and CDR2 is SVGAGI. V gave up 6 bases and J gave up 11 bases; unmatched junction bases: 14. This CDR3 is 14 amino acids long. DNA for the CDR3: TGTGCCAGCAGACTCGATTCTAGCGGATTAGGGCAGTATTTT. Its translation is CASRLDSSGLGQYF.

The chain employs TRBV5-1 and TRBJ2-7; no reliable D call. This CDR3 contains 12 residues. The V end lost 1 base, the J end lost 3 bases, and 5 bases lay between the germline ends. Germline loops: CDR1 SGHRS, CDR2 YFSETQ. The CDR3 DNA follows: TGCGCCAGCAGCTTGTCCGGCTACGAGCAGTACTTC. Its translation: CASSLSGYEQYF.

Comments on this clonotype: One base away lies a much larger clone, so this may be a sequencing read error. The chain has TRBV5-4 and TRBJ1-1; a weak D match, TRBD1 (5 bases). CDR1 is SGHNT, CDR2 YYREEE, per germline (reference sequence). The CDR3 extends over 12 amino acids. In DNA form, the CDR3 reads TGTGCCAGCAGCCCAGGGAACACTGAAGCTTTATTT. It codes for CASSPGNTEALF.

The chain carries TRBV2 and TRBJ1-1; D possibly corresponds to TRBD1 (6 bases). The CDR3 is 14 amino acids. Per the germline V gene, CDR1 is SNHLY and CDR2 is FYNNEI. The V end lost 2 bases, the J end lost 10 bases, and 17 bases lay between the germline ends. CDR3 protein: CASSENREGGRAFF. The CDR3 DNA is TGTGCCAGCAGTGAAAATAGGGAGGGGGGAAGAGCTTTCTTT.

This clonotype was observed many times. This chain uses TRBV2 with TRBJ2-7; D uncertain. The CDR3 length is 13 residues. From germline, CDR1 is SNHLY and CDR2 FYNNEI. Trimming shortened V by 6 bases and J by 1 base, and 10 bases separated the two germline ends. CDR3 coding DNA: TGTGCCAGCAGGAGAACTCGGTCCTACGAGCAGTACTTC. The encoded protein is CASRRTRSYEQYF.

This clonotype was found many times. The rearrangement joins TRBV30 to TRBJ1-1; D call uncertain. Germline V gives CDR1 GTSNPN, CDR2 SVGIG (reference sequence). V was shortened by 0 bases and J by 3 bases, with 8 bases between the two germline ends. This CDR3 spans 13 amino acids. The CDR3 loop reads CAWSVLGYTEAFF. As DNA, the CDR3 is TGTGCCTGGAGTGTACTAGGTTACACTGAAGCTTTCTTT.

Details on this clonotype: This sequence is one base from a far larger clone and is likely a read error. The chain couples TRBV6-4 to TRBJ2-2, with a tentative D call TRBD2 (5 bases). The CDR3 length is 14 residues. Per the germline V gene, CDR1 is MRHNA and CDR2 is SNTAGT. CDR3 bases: TGTGCCAGCAGTGAATTAGGATGGACCGGGGAGATGTTTTTT. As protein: CASSELGWTGEMFF.